The 2 T cell receptor beta chains listed next were all sequenced from one sample in a study of T cell responses to AZD1222 COVID-19 vaccine. Method: immunoSEQ multiplex PCR; TCRdb's copy keeps in-frame clones and lacks some. Of roughly 100,000 clones in the sample, roughly 90% are singletons; the top ten hold about 2.3%. Here the sequenced sample was peripheral blood, taken on day 0 of AZD1222 vaccination. The source is an adult in good health.

The V gene is TRBV9, the J gene TRBJ1-1; D perhaps matches TRBD1 (5 bases). CDR1 and CDR2 (germline): SGDLS, YYNGEE. The CDR3 is 16 amino acids. V dropped 3 bases and J dropped 0 bases, with 15 bases sitting between them. The DNA for the CDR3 is TGTGCCAGCAGCGAGGGACGACTTTCTGTGAACACTGAAGCTTTCTTT. The encoded protein is CASSEGRLSVNTEAFF.

The chain is built from TRBV2 and TRBJ2-5; D gene uncertain. V shed 2 bases and J shed 7 bases, with 14 bases lying between them. CDR1 and CDR2 from the germline V gene are SNHLY and FYNNEI. The length of the CDR3 is 14 residues. CDR3 residues: CASSEIPSEGTQYF. The DNA for the CDR3 is TGTGCCAGCAGTGAAATTCCTTCGGAAGGGACCCAGTACTTC.